Listed below are T cell receptor beta chains from one sample, sequenced in a study of blood T cell repertoires in COVID-19. Libraries were prepared by immunoSEQ multiplex PCR; TCRdb keeps only in-frame clonotypes and omits some of them. The sample has fewer than 250,000 clones; approximately 73% are singletons. Specimen: PBMCs or T cells enriched from blood (not recorded which). These receptors came from a woman in her forties or fifties with acute COVID-19. Each CDR3 is given with its conserved first and last residue. Fields, in order: clone size, J gene, D gene, V gene, CDR3 DNA, CDR3 protein. A D gene is named only where the DNA matches it firmly. Expanded clones get a size class; other rows say once, few or many, or leave the size out.

-,TRBJ2-3,TRBD2,TRBV9,TGTGCCAGCTCCAAAGCGGGGGGGAGCACAGATACGCAGTATTTT,CASSKAGGSTDTQYF
-,TRBJ1-2,-,TRBV28,TGTGCCAGCAGTTTATTTGGGCCCTCAGCTAACTATGGCTACACCTTC,CASSLFGPSANYGYTF
-,TRBJ2-3,-,TRBV20-1,TGCAGTGCCGGGCGGGGGCATACGCAGTATTTT,CSAGRGHTQYF
-,TRBJ1-6,-,TRBV25-1,TGTGCCAGCACCCGGGACCGGGGGACTTATAATTCACCCCTCCACTTT,CASTRDRGTYNSPLHF
-,TRBJ1-2,-,TRBV3-1/TRBV3-2,TGTGCCAGCAGCCAGTCCAACACGAATACTGGCTACACCTTC,CASSQSNTNTGYTF
-,TRBJ2-4,-,TRBV18,TGTGCCAGCTCACCCCCCGCAGGGCCCGATGGCATTCAGTACTTC,CASSPPAGPDGIQYF
-,TRBJ1-4,TRBD1,TRBV6-5,TGTGCCAGCAGTTACTCGGACAGGGGAGGCGAAAAACTGTTTTTT,CASSYSDRGGEKLFF
-,TRBJ2-5,TRBD2,TRBV5-1,TGCGCCAGCAGCCCCCGGGGAGCGGGGGGGGGAGAGACCCAGTACTTC,CASSPRGAGGGETQYF
few,TRBJ1-2,-,TRBV5-5,TGTGCCAGCAGCTTGACGCCGTCGGGTAATGGGTATGGCTACACCTTC,CASSLTPSGNGYGYTF
-,TRBJ2-1,TRBD1,TRBV5-4,TGTGCCAGCAGCTGGGACAGGGGCAATGAGCAGTTCTTC,CASSWDRGNEQFF
-,TRBJ1-6,-,TRBV19,TGTGCCACCTCGACCCGGGGAGCCTATAATTCACCCCTCCACTTT,CATSTRGAYNSPLHF
-,TRBJ1-5,-,TRBV3-1/TRBV3-2,TGTGCCAGCAGCCTAGGGGAGGTAGAAAATCAGCCCCAGCATTTT,CASSLGEVENQPQHF
few,TRBJ1-2,-,TRBV12-5,TGTGCTAGTGGTTTGGTACCTCGATGGACATCCGTATATGGCTACACCTTC,CASGLVPRWTSVYGYTF
few,TRBJ2-1,-,TRBV10-3,TGTGCCATCGGGGCGGGGTCGGGCTCCTACAATGAGCAGTTCTTC,CAIGAGSGSYNEQFF
-,TRBJ2-4,TRBD2,TRBV30,TGTGCCTGGAAAAACGGGGGGGCGAACATTCAGTACTTC,CAWKNGGANIQYF
-,TRBJ1-1,TRBD1,TRBV5-1,TGCGCCAGCACACCCCTCACAGGGGTGGAGCTCACTGAAGCTTTCTTT,CASTPLTGVELTEAFF
-,TRBJ1-1,TRBD1,TRBV19,TGTGCCAGTACCTGGACAGGGGGGGACACTGAAGCTTTCTTT,CASTWTGGDTEAFF
-,TRBJ2-5,-,TRBV20-1,TGCAGTGCTAGTATAGCTTCGGGACGAAGCGGGGAGACCCAGTACTTC,CSASIASGRSGETQYF
few,TRBJ2-2,TRBD2,TRBV6-5,TGTGCCAGCAGATCCGGGACTAGCGTTACCGGGGAGCTGTTTTTT,CASRSGTSVTGELFF
-,TRBJ1-2,-,TRBV19,TGTGCCAGTAGTGTCCAGAGGACAAACTATGGCTACACCTTC,CASSVQRTNYGYTF
-,TRBJ1-4,-,TRBV19,TGTGCCAGTAGTCAGATATCCGGGGAGGATGAAAAACTGTTTTTT,CASSQISGEDEKLFF
few,TRBJ2-5,TRBD2,TRBV7-6,TGTGCCAGCAGTCCGGGACTAGCGGGGGATACCGGGGAGACCCAGTACTTC,CASSPGLAGDTGETQYF
-,TRBJ1-4,-,TRBV5-1,TGCGCCAGCAGCGGGGAGGGCGGGCTCGAAAAACTGTTTTTT,CASSGEGGLEKLFF
-,TRBJ1-2,TRBD1,TRBV5-1,TGCGCCAGCAGCCAAACTCCGGGACAGGGTAACTATGGCTACACCTTC,CASSQTPGQGNYGYTF
-,TRBJ2-6,-,TRBV7-9,TGTGCCAGCAGCTTCATTTCCGGCTCTGGGGCCAACGTCCTGACTTTC,CASSFISGSGANVLTF
few,TRBJ1-2,-,TRBV3-1/TRBV3-2,TGTGCCAGCAGCCCAGGGGCTACCTATGGCTACACCTTC,CASSPGATYGYTF
few,TRBJ2-3,TRBD1,TRBV4-3,TGCGCCAGCAGCCAGGACCGGGACAGGGCCACAGATACGCAGTATTTT,CASSQDRDRATDTQYF
-,TRBJ2-3,-,TRBV27,TGTGCCAGCAGGGCCGGGGGAACAGATACGCAGTATTTT,CASRAGGTDTQYF
-,TRBJ1-1,TRBD1,TRBV28,TGTGCCAGCGGTACAGGGGGCCTGAACACTGAAGCTTTCTTT,CASGTGGLNTEAFF
-,TRBJ2-1,TRBD2,TRBV19,TGTGCCAGTAGTAGGGGACTAGCAGGCTACAATGAGCAGTTCTTC,CASSRGLAGYNEQFF
-,TRBJ1-5,-,TRBV6-5,TGTGCCAGCAGAAAGACAGGTGATAGCAATCAGCCCCAGCATTTT,CASRKTGDSNQPQHF
-,TRBJ1-1,-,TRBV7-9,TGTGCCAGCAGTTCTACAGGGTCCACAGAAGCTTTCTTT,CASSSTGSTEAFF
-,TRBJ1-1,TRBD1,TRBV9,TGTGCCAGCAGCGCGAACATCAGGGGGATGAACACTGAAGCTTTCTTT,CASSANIRGMNTEAFF
-,TRBJ1-1,-,TRBV7-9,TGTGCCAGCAGCTACTATGAAGCTTTCTTT,CASSYYEAFF
-,TRBJ1-1,-,TRBV19,TGTGCCAGTAGTACCCGGGACACTACCGTCGGCACTGAAGCTTTCTTT,CASSTRDTTVGTEAFF
few,TRBJ1-6,-,TRBV3-1/TRBV3-2,TGTGCCAGCAGCCAAGATTTGGAGGGGCGGAATTCACCCCTCCACTTT,CASSQDLEGRNSPLHF
-,TRBJ2-5,-,TRBV12-5,TGTGCTAGTAGCGGAGAGGGCCTCCAAGAGACCCAGTACTTC,CASSGEGLQETQYF
-,TRBJ2-2,TRBD2,TRBV2,TGTGCCAGCACCGTGGGCGGGGGAGGAACCGGGGAGCTGTTTTTT,CASTVGGGGTGELFF
-,TRBJ1-4,-,TRBV4-3,TGCGCCAGCAGCCAAGGGGGCCCAACCCATACTGAAAAACTGTTTTTT,CASSQGGPTHTEKLFF
once,TRBJ1-4,-,TRBV3-1/TRBV3-2,TGTGCCAGCAGCCAAGGGAGTTCCAATGAAAAACTGTTTTTT,CASSQGSSNEKLFF
-,TRBJ2-1,-,TRBV4-2,TGTGCCAGCAGCCGCGGGACCGCCTCCGTCTACAATGAGCAGTTCTTC,CASSRGTASVYNEQFF